This T cell receptor beta chain emerged from a study of T cell responses to AZD1222 COVID-19 vaccine. This CDR3 has 11 amino acids. V gave up 0 bases and J gave up 6 bases, with 2 bases separating them. CDR1 SGDLS and CDR2 YYNGEE come from the germline V gene. Generated by immunoSEQ multiplex PCR, the TCRdb table keeps only in-frame clones and is missing some. The sample holds 130,000 to 150,000 clones, about 91% seen once. This TCR came from an adult in good health. The J gene is TRBJ2-3, the V gene TRBV9; D gene ambiguous. This specimen consisted of peripheral blood, obtained on day 0 of AZD1222 vaccination. DNA of the CDR3: TGTGCCAGCAGCGTAGAGGATACGCAGTATTTT. Its protein product is CASSVEDTQYF.